These T cell receptor beta chains were read from a single sample in a study of cytomegalovirus exposure and HLA in healthy donors. This table comes from immunoSEQ multiplex PCR, and its TCRdb copy is limited to in-frame clones, with some not included. The top ten clones hold 5.5% of a sample with some 79,000 clones, about 78% of them seen once. Input material: PBMCs. These receptors were taken from a male donor in good health and CMV-seropositive. Both conserved end residues are part of each CDR3. A D gene is named only where the DNA matches it firmly. The size of a clone is reported for some rows only, either as once, few or many, or as a class for expanded clones.

j_call v_call d_call clone_size cdr3_nt cdr3_aa
TRBJ2-7 TRBV4-1 TRBD2 NA TGCGCCAGCAGCTCCCTCCCCAGCGGGATCACTACCTACGAGCAGTACTTC CASSSLPSGITTYEQYF
TRBJ2-3 TRBV10-1 TRBD2 NA TGCGCCAGCAGGGAAACGACTAGCGGTTACACAGATACGCAGTATTTT CASRETTSGYTDTQYF
TRBJ2-7 TRBV6-5 NA NA TGTGCCAGCAGTTACTGGGACAACTCCTACGAGCAGTACTTC CASSYWDNSYEQYF
TRBJ2-3 TRBV2 NA NA TGTGCCAGCAGTGCCGGGACTTCCAGCACAGATACGCAGTATTTT CASSAGTSSTDTQYF
TRBJ1-6 TRBV1 NA NA TGCACCAGCAGCTATACAGGGGGTGGGGGTAATTCACCCCTCCACTTT CTSSYTGGGGNSPLHF
TRBJ2-3 TRBV5-1 TRBD1 NA TGCGCCAGCAGCCCCACAGGGGAGAGCACAGATACGCAGTATTTT CASSPTGESTDTQYF
TRBJ2-2 TRBV19 NA NA TGTGCCAGTAGTTTACAGGGCGGCGGGGAGCTGTTTTTT CASSLQGGGELFF
TRBJ1-4 TRBV28 NA many TGTGCCAGCAGGAGGGTCCTTGGTAGGAATGAAAAACTGTTTTTT CASRRVLGRNEKLFF
TRBJ1-6 TRBV28 NA NA TGTGCCAGCACCCCATTTGGCAGTTATTCACCCCTCCACTTT CASTPFGSYSPLHF
TRBJ2-2 TRBV7-9 NA NA TGTGCCAGCAGCTCCCCCGGCGGGGACACCGGGGAGCTGTTTTTT CASSSPGGDTGELFF
TRBJ2-2 TRBV30 NA NA TGTGCCTGGAGAGGGGCACAGGCCCTCGGGGAGCTGTTTTTT CAWRGAQALGELFF
TRBJ2-2 TRBV21-1 NA NA TGTGCCAGCAACAAAGGGGACAGTTTCACCGGGGAGCTGTTTTTT CASNKGDSFTGELFF
TRBJ2-6 TRBV14 NA NA TGTGCCAGCAGCCAAGGGCGGGACAGAGACTCTGGGGCCAACGTCCTGACTTTC CASSQGRDRDSGANVLTF
TRBJ1-1 TRBV7-2 NA NA TGTGCCAGCAGCTCCTCCCTAGGGGGTGAAGCTTTCTTT CASSSSLGGEAFF
TRBJ2-1 TRBV5-4 NA NA TGTGCCAGCAGCCCGGGAGCAAGCTCCTACAATGAGCAGTTCTTC CASSPGASSYNEQFF
TRBJ2-1 TRBV5-1 TRBD2 few TGCGCCAGCAGCTGGCCTAGCGGGGTGTCCTACAATGAGCAGTTCTTC CASSWPSGVSYNEQFF
TRBJ2-3 TRBV2 NA medium-sized TGTGCCAGCAGCCCCAGGGTTGCCACAGATACGCAGTATTTT CASSPRVATDTQYF
TRBJ1-5 TRBV6-1 NA NA TGTGCCAGCAGTGATCCCTCCGGGGATCAGCCCCAGCATTTT CASSDPSGDQPQHF
TRBJ1-2 TRBV6-5 NA few TGTGCCAGCAGTACCCGGGACAAACGGAATGGCTACACCTTC CASSTRDKRNGYTF
TRBJ2-1 TRBV28 NA NA TGTGCCAGCAGTTTGGCTCTCGCTTATGAGCAGTTCTTC CASSLALAYEQFF
TRBJ2-7 TRBV28 NA NA TGTGCCAGCAGTTTAAGGCAGGGGGGAAACGAGCAGTACTTC CASSLRQGGNEQYF
TRBJ2-6 TRBV7-3 TRBD1 NA TGTGCCAGCAGCTTGCGGACAGGGGGCGGAGGGGCCAACGTCCTGACTTTC CASSLRTGGGGANVLTF
TRBJ2-1 TRBV28 NA NA TGTGCCAGCAGTCACTTCCAGAGGCGACTCCTGGGCAATGAGCAGTTCTTC CASSHFQRRLLGNEQFF
TRBJ1-4 TRBV19 TRBD1 NA TGTGCCAGTAGTACATACAGGGGGTCGCGGGAAAAACTGTTTTTT CASSTYRGSREKLFF
TRBJ2-1 TRBV9 NA NA TGTGCCAGCAGCGTAGGGTCGGGGAGCAACCTCTACAATGAGCAGTTCTTC CASSVGSGSNLYNEQFF
TRBJ2-7 TRBV28 NA NA TGTGCCAGCGCTCCACTTATAAAGAGCGACGAGCAGTACTTC CASAPLIKSDEQYF
TRBJ2-5 TRBV18 NA NA TGTGCCAGCTCACGACGGGAAGAGACCCAGTACTTC CASSRREETQYF
TRBJ2-7 TRBV7-2 NA NA TGTGCCAGCAGCTTAGCCCGGGGGGCAGGCCTTTACGAGCAGTACTTC CASSLARGAGLYEQYF
TRBJ2-1 TRBV7-2 TRBD1 once TGTGCCAGCAGCCCGGACAGGGCCTCTTACAATGAGCAGTTCTTC CASSPDRASYNEQFF
TRBJ2-7 TRBV28 NA NA TGTGCCAGCAGTTATTCAGTCTCCTACGAGCAGTACTTC CASSYSVSYEQYF
TRBJ1-1 TRBV6-4 NA NA TGTGCCAGCAGGGCCTCCAGGGAGGGCTTGCACACTGAAGCTTTCTTT CASRASREGLHTEAFF
TRBJ2-1 TRBV4-1 NA NA TGCGCCAGCAGCCAAGCCGGAGGAGGGTGGGGTGAGCAGTTCTTC CASSQAGGGWGEQFF
TRBJ1-6 TRBV28 TRBD1 NA TGTGCCAGCAGCTTTCGAGGGACAGGGGGATATAATTCACCCCTCCACTTT CASSFRGTGGYNSPLHF
TRBJ2-2 TRBV6-5 NA few TGTGCCAGCAGTTACACTTACACCGGGGAGCTGTTTTTT CASSYTYTGELFF
TRBJ1-1 TRBV5-4 NA NA TGTGCCAGCAGCTCGGAGACTGAAGCTTTCTTT CASSSETEAFF
TRBJ1-2 TRBV7-9 TRBD1 NA TGTGCCAGCAGCCCGGGGACAGGGATTGGCTACACCTTC CASSPGTGIGYTF
TRBJ2-1 TRBV5-4 NA few TGTGCCAGCAGCCCGGGACATTCGAGCTACAATGAGCAGTTCTTC CASSPGHSSYNEQFF
TRBJ2-2 TRBV5-1 TRBD1 NA TGCGCCAGCAGCTTGGCCGGGGACGCAGGGGGCCACACCGGGGAGCTGTTTTTT CASSLAGDAGGHTGELFF